This T cell receptor delta chain comes out of a study of gamma-delta T cells after stem cell transplantation. TCRdb called clones from the RT-PCR reads again using CATT. This sample yields around 3,000 delta-chain clones, of which 25% to 35% are seen a single time; 20% to 25% belongs to the top ten. Notes on this clone: With a far larger clone one base away, a read error is the likely cause.

Germline assignment: CDR1 GEAIGNYY and CDR2 EKD. The CDR3 is 15 residues long. Material: gamma-delta T cells. The chain employs TRDV2 and TRDJ1, with TRDD3 matching over 13 bases. The TCR originated in a human donor. It is not recorded whose cells these are; they may come from a transplant donor. CDR3 DNA: TGTGCCTGTGACTCGGTACTGGGGGATACGCATAAGCTCATCTTT. Amino acids: CACDSVLGDTHKLIF.